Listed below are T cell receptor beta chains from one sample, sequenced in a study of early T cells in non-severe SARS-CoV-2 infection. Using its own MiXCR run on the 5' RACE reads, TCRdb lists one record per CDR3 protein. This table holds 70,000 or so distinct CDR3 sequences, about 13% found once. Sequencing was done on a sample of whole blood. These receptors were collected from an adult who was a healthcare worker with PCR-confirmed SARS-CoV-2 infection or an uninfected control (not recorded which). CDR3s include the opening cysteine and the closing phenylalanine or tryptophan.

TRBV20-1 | CSAQPRDRVTYEQYF
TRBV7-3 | CASSLDAGVDPYNEQFF
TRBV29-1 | CSVVGQMNTEAFF
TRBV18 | CASSPGPDTQYF
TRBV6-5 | CASRRQGGSNQPQHF
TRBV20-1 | CSASPGTGGLQPQHF
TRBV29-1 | CSVDRGAYNEQFF
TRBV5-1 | CASSSQGAGTEAFF
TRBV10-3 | CAIRGIDSPLHF
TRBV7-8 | CASSQDMMETQYF
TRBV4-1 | CASSLRERNEKLFF
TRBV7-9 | CASSLVAGGFYEQYF
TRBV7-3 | CASSLTGTSNEQFF
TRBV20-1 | CSASGLNEQFF
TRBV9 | CASSVGTESTEKLFF
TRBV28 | CASIPWDRETDTQYF
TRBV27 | CASSLTGQGVFGYTF
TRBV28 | CASSLSGDPREQYF
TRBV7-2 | CASSLMGRSGANVLTF
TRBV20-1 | CSARDLGMYSPLHF
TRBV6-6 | CASSEPGQGRSEAFF
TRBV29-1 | CSVAGPGGTDTQYF
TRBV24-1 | CATSDPSRGEQFF
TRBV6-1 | CASTWAGGTGELFF
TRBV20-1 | CSVSPGQGQETQYF
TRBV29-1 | CSVAVAGGTEAFF
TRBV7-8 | CASSPRTVQAYEQYF
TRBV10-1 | CAREQGAGTEAFF
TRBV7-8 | CASSPSGANTGELFF
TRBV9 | CASSENSGNTIYF
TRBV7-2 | CASTYAGPNYGYTF
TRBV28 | CASRPGPGEAFF
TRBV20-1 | CSARGAGETQYF
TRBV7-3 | CASLGPHPGDEKLFF
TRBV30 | CAWSVRQGRSGYTF
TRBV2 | CASAGVLAGELFF
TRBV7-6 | CASSLAPFGAGGYNEQFF
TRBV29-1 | CSVGMNTEAFF
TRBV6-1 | CASSATRDRVETQYF
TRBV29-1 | CSVDQFNYGYTF
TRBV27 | CASSPRGAEAFF
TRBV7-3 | CASSLSGGAFYNEQFF
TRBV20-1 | CSASYSVANNEQFF
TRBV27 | CASSLYWAPNYGYTF
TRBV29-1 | CSVELGYNEQFF
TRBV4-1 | CASSQKGTGRDTEAFF
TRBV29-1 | CSVEGQGAYEQYF
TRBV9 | CASSEPGQRNSPLHF
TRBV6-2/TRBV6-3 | CASSYSGGHEQYF
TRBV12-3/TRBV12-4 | CASSPALGARQETQYF
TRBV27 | CASRPTGFTYGYTF
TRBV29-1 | CSVTGSGGQPQHF
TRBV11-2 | CASSSPRARTTRTGELFF